The 18 T cell receptor beta chains in this list originate from one sample, sequenced in a study of blood T cell repertoires in COVID-19. The method was immunoSEQ multiplex PCR; TCRdb's version includes in-frame clones alone and lacks a portion of them. Seen here are some 31,000 clones, approximately 90% observed once, and the top ten hold around 2.4%. Sequencing was done on a sample of peripheral blood. All receptors come from a man aged 50 to 59 with active COVID-19.

The sample holds one count of this clone. The genes are TRBV5-1 and TRBJ2-2; TRBD1 matches at 8 bases. This CDR3 spans 15 amino acids. From germline, CDR1 is SGHRS and CDR2 YFSETQ. Trimming cost V 4 bases and J 2 bases; bases outside gene matches: 4. For the CDR3, the DNA is TGCGCCAGCAGCCCGGACAGGGCAAACACCGGGGAGCTGTTTTTT. Its translation: CASSPDRANTGELFF.

This chain uses TRBV9 with TRBJ2-6, with 9 nucleotides matching TRBD1. Germline CDR1 is SGDLS and CDR2 is YYNGEE. V dropped 1 base and J dropped 4; count of bases not matched to a gene: 6. The CDR3 is made up of 17 amino acids. CDR3 sequence (DNA): TGTGCCAGCAGCGTAAAGGACAGGGGAGCAGGGGCCAACGTCCTGACTTTC. Translated, it gives CASSVKDRGAGANVLTF.

The chain links TRBV9 to TRBJ2-7; TRBD2 is a possible D gene (6 bases). CDR3 size: 13 residues. V was trimmed by 3 bases and J by 0 bases, leaving 7 bases between them. Germline CDR1 SGDLS, CDR2 YYNGEE. This chain's CDR3 is CASSAGSSYEQYF. DNA for the CDR3: TGTGCCAGCAGCGCCGGGAGCTCCTACGAGCAGTACTTC.

V gene TRBV5-5 combines with J gene TRBJ2-5, with 7 positions matching TRBD2. J lost 5 bases, V lost 1 base, and 5 bases had no gene match. The CDR3 has 14 amino acids. The germline gives CDR1 SGHKS, CDR2 YYEKEE (reference sequence). The CDR3: CASSLSGGGETQYF. The CDR3 bases are TGTGCCAGCAGCTTGTCGGGAGGAGGTGAGACCCAGTACTTC.

This chain connects TRBV27 to TRBJ2-1; a possible D gene is TRBD2 (6 bases). V shed 3 bases and J shed 0 bases, with 12 bases lying between them. The CDR3 spans 16 residues. Germline V gives CDR1 MNHEY, CDR2 SMNVEV (reference sequence). CDR3 bases: TGTGCCAGCAGTTTTGACGGGAGAATCTCCTACAATGAGCAGTTCTTC. Residues: CASSFDGRISYNEQFF.

This chain links TRBV5-1 with TRBJ2-3, with a weak D call TRBD2 (5 bases). This CDR3 region has 15 residues. Deletions cut 0 bases from V and 3 bases from J, with 11 bases between. Germline V lookup: CDR1 SGHRS, CDR2 YFSETQ. The CDR3: CASSLEPGLTDTQYF. CDR3 DNA: TGCGCCAGCAGCTTGGAACCGGGGTTGACAGATACGCAGTATTTT.

The chain has TRBV10-3 and TRBJ1-2; the match to TRBD1 covers 7 bases. After removal of 0 bases from V and 4 bases from J, the junction contained 11 bases not matched to a gene. From germline, CDR1 is ENHRY and CDR2 SYGVKD. The CDR3 runs to 17 residues. This CDR3 reads CAISESSATGERYGYTF. In DNA form, the CDR3 reads TGTGCCATCAGTGAGTCAAGCGCCACAGGGGAGCGCTATGGCTACACCTTC.

This chain connects TRBV5-4 to TRBJ2-5, with 11 positions matching TRBD1. Germline assignment: CDR1 SGHNT and CDR2 YYREEE (reference sequence). The CDR3 spans 19 residues. Trimming took 2 bases from V and 3 from J; bases not matched to a gene: 15. CDR3 amino acids: CASSFPPGQGEGDKETQYF. In DNA, the CDR3 is TGTGCCAGCAGCTTTCCCCCGGGACAGGGGGAGGGAGACAAAGAGACCCAGTACTTC. Combining the CDR3 with reference TRBV5-4 and TRBJ2-5 gives the whole variable domain ETGVTQSPTHLIKTRGQQVTLRCSSQSGHNTVSWYQQALGQGPQFIFQYYREEENGRGNFPPRFSGLQFPNYSSELNVNALELDDSALYLCASSFPPGQGEGDKETQYFGPGTRLLVL.

The chain is built from TRBV2 and TRBJ1-2; D possibly corresponds to TRBD1 (6 bases). Deletions cut 6 bases from V and 7 bases from J, with 15 bases between. CDR3 length equals 13 residues. Germline V gene data show CDR1 as SNHLY and CDR2 as FYNNEI. This CDR3 is CASRRQDIGGYTF. In DNA form, the CDR3 reads TGTGCCAGCAGGCGACAGGATATCGGTGGCTACACCTTC. The variable domain in full, completed from reference TRBV2 and TRBJ1-2, reads EPEVTQTPSHQVTQMGQEVILRCVPISNHLYFYWYRQILGQKVEFLVSFYNNEISEKSEIFDDQFSVERPDGSNFTLKIRSTKLEDSAMYFCASRRQDIGGYTFGSGTRLTVV.

The chain joins TRBV5-1 to TRBJ2-1; D unresolved. V lost 4 bases and J lost 7, with 12 bases in between. Germline CDR1 reads SGHRS; CDR2 reads YFSETQ. CDR3 length: 13 residues. The CDR3 here is CASSLLMRNEQFF. The DNA for the CDR3 is TGCGCCAGCAGCCTTCTTATGCGAAATGAGCAGTTCTTC.

The V and J genes are TRBV7-6 and TRBJ2-7, with TRBD2 as a possible D gene (5 bases). Germline assignment: CDR1 SGHVS and CDR2 FNYEAQ. The V end lost 3 bases, the J end lost 1 base, and 19 bases lay between the germline ends. The CDR3 length is 17 residues. Here the CDR3 reads CASSFAPKGRGSYEQYF. Written as DNA, the CDR3 is TGTGCCAGCAGCTTCGCCCCGAAGGGCCGGGGTTCCTACGAGCAGTACTTC.

The chain has TRBV11-2 and TRBJ2-1, with TRBD2 matching over 11 bases. The germline V gene has CDR1 SGHAT and CDR2 FQNNGV. CDR3 length equals 15 residues. Germline trimming cut 3 bases from V and 5 bases from J; bases unmatched to any gene: 3. This CDR3 reads CASSFLAGGNNEQFF. The CDR3 region has the DNA TGTGCCAGCAGCTTCCTAGCGGGAGGTAACAATGAGCAGTTCTTC. The full variable domain, in which reference TRBV11-2 and TRBJ2-1 provide the parts outside the CDR3, is EAGVAQSPRYKIIEKRQSVAFWCNPISGHATLYWYQQILGQGPKLLIQFQNNGVVDDSQLPKDRFSAERLKGVDSTLKIQPAKLEDSAVYLCASSFLAGGNNEQFFGPGTRLTVL.

The rearrangement joins TRBV7-9 to TRBJ2-3; 10 bases align to TRBD2. Germline V gives CDR1 SEHNR, CDR2 FQNEAQ (reference sequence). This CDR3 contains 18 residues. V lost 5 bases and J lost 7; bases outside the gene matches: 18. The CDR3: CASSPHPRLAGEAYTQYF. The DNA for the CDR3 is TGTGCCAGCAGCCCACACCCGAGGCTAGCGGGGGAAGCGTATACGCAGTATTTT.

The V and J genes are TRBV4-2 and TRBJ2-5, with D possibly being TRBD1 (5 bases). CDR1 and CDR2 from the germline V gene are LGHNA and YNFKEQ. V gave up 0 bases and J gave up 7 bases, with 15 bases separating them. The CDR3 runs to 15 residues. The CDR3 protein is CASSQDAATTGTQYF. The DNA for the CDR3 is TGTGCCAGCAGCCAAGATGCGGCCACCACAGGGACCCAGTACTTC.

The chain has TRBV4-2 and TRBJ2-7; 7 nucleotides agree with TRBD1. The CDR3 totals 14 residues. In germline, CDR1 is LGHNA, CDR2 YNFKEQ. V gave up 4 bases and J gave up 2 bases; unmatched junction bases: 5. CDR3 region: CASSPRDSTYEQYF. The CDR3 DNA reads as TGTGCCAGCAGCCCCCGGGACAGCACCTACGAGCAGTACTTC.

This clone was counted between two and nine times. CDR3 amino acids: CASSFLAGGLYNEQFF. DNA for the CDR3: TGTGCCAGCAGTTTCTTAGCGGGGGGGCTCTACAATGAGCAGTTCTTC. The genes are TRBV6-2 or TRBV6-3 and TRBJ2-1; TRBD2 agrees at 11 bases. The CDR3 is made up of 16 amino acids. Per germline, CDR1 MNHEY and CDR2 SVGEGT. V was pared by 4 bases and J by 3 bases, with 5 bases of the junction left unmatched.

The V call is TRBV5-1, the J call TRBJ2-1, with 12 bases lining up with TRBD2. With V trimmed by 3 bases and J by 0 bases, 1 base remained unmatched. This CDR3 spans 16 amino acids. Germline assignment: CDR1 SGHRS and CDR2 YFSETQ. In nucleotides, the CDR3 is TGCGCCAGCAGCTGGGGACTAGCGGGCTCCTACAATGAGCAGTTCTTC. Its protein product is CASSWGLAGSYNEQFF. Looking up the rest from reference TRBV5-1 and TRBJ2-1 gives the full variable domain: KAGVTQTPRYLIKTRGQQVTLSCSPISGHRSVSWYQQTPGQGLQFLFEYFSETQRNKGNFPGRFSGRQFSNSRSEMNVSTLELGDSALYLCASSWGLAGSYNEQFFGPGTRLTVL.

Turning to this clone: At one end, the junction sequence differs from germline, possibly due to a read error. J is TRBJ1-2 and V is TRBV19; a weak D match, TRBD1 (5 bases). Germline values: CDR1 LNHDA, CDR2 SQIVND (reference sequence). This CDR3 is 10 amino acids long. CDR3 bases: TGTGCCAGAGTACCCCAGGGCCATCACTTC. Its protein product is CARVPQGHHF.